The 31 T cell receptor beta chains in this list originate from one sample, sequenced in a study of blood T cell repertoires in COVID-19 (TCRdb year 2020). The protocol used for the library was the immunoSEQ multiplex PCR assay. Entries here come from immuneACCESS through TCRdb and include only in-frame sequences with V and J called. Some clones fail to appear in such tables; in the studies checked, an unresolved V gene covers under half of the shortfall, and the cause of the remainder is unknown. This sample holds approximately 270,000 clones; roughly 85% were observed only once. In total, the top ten clones hold 4.3% of the sample. Sequencing used PBMCs or T cells enriched from blood (not recorded which). The origin of the receptors is a woman in her 30s who had recovered from COVID-19.

The chain employs TRBV3-1 (or the pseudogene TRBV3-2) and TRBJ1-2; D is perhaps TRBD1 (5 bases). Germline assignment: CDR1 LGHDT and CDR2 YNNKEL (reference sequence). The CDR3 contains 13 residues. Trimming pared 1 base from V and 6 bases from J, leaving 9 bases between. CDR3 nucleotides: TGTGCCAGCAGCCAAGGACAGCGAGATGGCTACACCTTC. This gives the protein CASSQGQRDGYTF.

The chain links TRBV18 to TRBJ2-7, with D possibly matching TRBD1 (5 bases). The CDR3 loop spans 15 amino acids. Germline assignment: CDR1 KGHSH and CDR2 LQKENI. Trimming removed 5 bases at V and 3 bases at J, with 17 bases between. CDR3 nucleotides: TGTGCCAGCTCAGCGGAACAGGCAACCGTCTACGAGCAGTACTTC. This sequence encodes CASSAEQATVYEQYF.

This chain's CDR3 is CASRDREPTEAFF. The CDR3 nucleotides read TGTGCCAGTAGGGACAGGGAACCGACTGAAGCTTTCTTT. The chain has TRBV19 and TRBJ1-1; 8 bases align to TRBD1. Trimming removed 6 bases from V and 5 bases from J; junction bases left unmatched: 5. The CDR3 is 13 amino acids. In germline, CDR1 is LNHDA, CDR2 SQIVND (reference sequence).

This chain connects TRBV28 to TRBJ1-5; D perhaps matches TRBD1 (6 bases). Germline values: CDR1 MDHEN, CDR2 SYDVKM. V lost 6 bases and J lost 7, with 19 bases in between. The CDR3 covers 15 residues. In DNA form, the CDR3 reads TGTGCCAGCAGCCCCGGGACACCGGGTGGGCAGCCCCAGCATTTT. Protein sequence: CASSPGTPGGQPQHF.

The sample holds a few counts of this clone. The chain uses TRBV5-4 and TRBJ1-4, with TRBD1 matching over 9 bases. The J segment lost 6 bases and the V segment lost 4 bases, leaving 4 bases of the junction unmatched. Germline V gene data show CDR1 as SGHNT and CDR2 as YYREEE (reference sequence). The CDR3 contains 14 residues. CDR3 nucleotide sequence: TGTGCCAGCAGCACCGGGACAGGGTATGAAAAACTGTTTTTT. Amino acids: CASSTGTGYEKLFF.

The V gene is TRBV18, the J gene TRBJ2-3, with D perhaps TRBD2 (6 bases). CDR1 and CDR2 from the germline V gene are KGHSH and LQKENI. Trimming stripped 4 bases from V and 0 bases from J, with 11 bases between. The CDR3 totals 15 residues. For the CDR3, the DNA is TGTGCCAGCTCACTTAGCGGAACTAGCACAGATACGCAGTATTTT. Translation: CASSLSGTSTDTQYF. Full variable domain (outside the CDR3, taken from reference TRBV18 and TRBJ2-3): NAGVMQNPRHLVRRRGQEARLRCSPMKGHSHVYWYRQLPEEGLKFMVYLQKENIIDESGMPKERFSAEFPKEGPSILRIQQVVRGDSAAYFCASSLSGTSTDTQYFGPGTRLTVL.

This clone was counted a few times. The chain joins TRBV28 to TRBJ2-7; 9 bases map to TRBD1. The CDR3 is 14 amino acids. Looked up from germline, CDR1 is MDHEN and CDR2 is SYDVKM. Trimming cost V 6 bases and J 7 bases; bases outside gene matches: 10. The CDR3 sequence is CASSGGQGTWEQYF. The CDR3 DNA reads TGTGCCAGCAGCGGGGGACAGGGTACGTGGGAGCAGTACTTC.

The rearrangement links TRBV6-5 to TRBJ1-1; weak D call: TRBD1 (6 bases). This CDR3 spans 15 amino acids. V lost 5 bases to trimming and J lost 1 base, with 14 bases between them. CDR1 and CDR2 from the germline V gene are MNHEY and SVGAGI. Written as DNA, the CDR3 is TGTGCCAGCAGTAACCCAGGGGTTGCGAACACTGAAGCTTTCTTT. It translates to CASSNPGVANTEAFF.

The V gene is TRBV5-1, the J gene TRBJ1-2, with D possibly being TRBD1 (6 bases). The V end lost 0 bases, the J end lost 4 bases, and 10 bases lay between the germline ends. The CDR3 totals 14 residues. Germline V lookup: CDR1 SGHRS, CDR2 YFSETQ. CDR3 loop: CASSLGGQFYGYTF. The CDR3 DNA follows: TGCGCCAGCAGCTTGGGCGGACAGTTCTATGGCTACACCTTC.

The chain uses TRBV12-3 or TRBV12-4 and TRBJ2-1, with a possible D match to TRBD2 (6 bases). CDR3 length: 13 amino acids. V lost 6 bases and J 10 bases, leaving 16 bases between the germline ends. The DNA for the CDR3 is TGTGCCAGCAGCCCCACCGGAGGGTACGAGCAGTTCTTC. This sequence encodes CASSPTGGYEQFF.

The gene calls are TRBV24-1 and TRBJ2-5; 7 nucleotides agree with TRBD1. J lost 5 bases, V lost 0 bases, and 5 bases had no gene match. Germline V gene data show CDR1 as KGHDR and CDR2 as SFDVKD. The CDR3 has 15 residues. This chain's CDR3 is CATSDLDRDSETQYF. DNA of the CDR3: TGTGCCACCAGTGATTTGGACAGGGATTCGGAGACCCAGTACTTC.

The rearrangement links TRBV21-1 to TRBJ1-1; TRBD1, the D gene given by the table, was not confirmed from the DNA. TRBV21-1 is classified as a pseudogene. CDR3 length: 20 residues. CDR3 in amino acids: CASSKLNLTGRSMGSTEAFF. The CDR3 region has the DNA TGTGCCAGCAGCAAATTGAATTTAACAGGACGGTCTATGGGGTCCACTGAAGCTTTCTTT.

This sequence joins TRBV6-6 and TRBJ1-2; 7 nucleotides line up with TRBD1. Germline loops: CDR1 MNHNY, CDR2 SVGAGI (reference sequence). J was trimmed by 4 bases and V by 11 bases; bases with no gene match: 10. This CDR3 region has 13 residues. The chain's CDR3 is CACSSTGSYGYTF. CDR3 sequence (DNA): TGTGCCTGTTCCTCGACAGGGAGCTATGGCTACACCTTC.

The chain recombines TRBV6-5 with TRBJ2-3; 10 bases are a match to TRBD2. CDR1 and CDR2 from the germline V gene are MNHEY and SVGAGI. The J segment lost 3 bases and the V segment lost 6 bases, leaving 6 bases of the junction unmatched. This CDR3 has 15 amino acids. The CDR3 DNA is TGTGCCAGCAGACGTCTAGCGGGAGTTACAGATACGCAGTATTTT. Its protein product is CASRRLAGVTDTQYF.

V gene TRBV5-5 combines with J gene TRBJ1-5; 7 bases map to TRBD1. The V segment lost 3 bases and the J segment 10 bases; nucleotides outside the gene matches: 13. The germline gives CDR1 SGHKS, CDR2 YYEKEE (reference sequence). This CDR3 spans 15 amino acids. CDR3 nucleotides: TGTGCCAGCAGCTCAGAGCCCGGGACAGCCACCCCCCAGCATTTT. It codes for CASSSEPGTATPQHF. Full variable domain (remainder filled in from reference TRBV5-5 and TRBJ1-5): DAGVTQSPTHLIKTRGQQVTLRCSPISGHKSVSWYQQVLGQGPQFIFQYYEKEERGRGNFPDRFSARQFPNYSSELNVNALLLGDSALYLCASSSEPGTATPQHFGDGTRLSIL.

The chain couples TRBV11-2 to TRBJ2-1; the match to TRBD2 covers 7 bases. Trimming cost V 3 bases and J 6 bases; bases outside gene matches: 11. The germline gives CDR1 SGHAT, CDR2 FQNNGV. This CDR3 is 16 amino acids long. CDR3 DNA: TGTGCCAGCAGCTTCCGACCGGGACTAAATGTCAATGAGCAGTTCTTC. Translating it yields CASSFRPGLNVNEQFF.

The V gene is TRBV9, the J gene TRBJ2-1; 8 bases are a match to TRBD2. V gave up 4 bases and J gave up 8 bases; unmatched junction bases: 20. CDR1 is SGDLS and CDR2 is YYNGEE in the germline V gene. This CDR3 is 18 amino acids long. CDR3 DNA sequence: TGTGCCAGCAGCCTCCCCCCTGGCGCCGGAACTAGCGGAGATGAGCAGTTCTTC. It translates to CASSLPPGAGTSGDEQFF.

The rearrangement links TRBV2 to TRBJ1-4, with D hard to call. This CDR3 region has 17 residues. CDR1 and CDR2 (germline): SNHLY, FYNNEI. V was clipped by 8 bases and J by 0 bases, with 19 bases between them. The CDR3 coding sequence is TGTGCCAGCCACCCCCTTGTGGCCTTCTCAACTAATGAAAAACTGTTTTTT. Translating it yields CASHPLVAFSTNEKLFF.

The CDR3 protein is CASSPGMNRVFTETQYF. The CDR3 region has the DNA TGTGCCAGCAGCCCGGGGATGAACAGGGTATTTACGGAGACCCAGTACTTC. The chain recombines TRBV28 with TRBJ2-5, with D perhaps matching TRBD1 (6 bases). Trimming removed 6 bases from V and 5 bases from J, with 25 bases in between. The germline CDR1 and CDR2 sequences are MDHEN and SYDVKM. The CDR3 has 17 amino acids.

This clone occurred once. Written as DNA, the CDR3 is TGCGCCAGCAGCCAAGCTCCGAGCCAGGGCGCGGACACCATATATTTT. It codes for CASSQAPSQGADTIYF. The chain employs TRBV4-1 and TRBJ1-3; weak D call: TRBD1 (5 bases). This CDR3 region has 16 residues. Germline CDR1 reads MGHRA; CDR2 reads YSYEKL. The V gene lost 1 base and the J gene lost 8 bases, with 18 bases spanning the gap.

The genes are TRBV9 and TRBJ2-1; 13 bases align to TRBD2. The V segment lost 4 bases and the J segment 8 bases; nucleotides outside the gene matches: 9. Per the germline V gene, CDR1 is SGDLS and CDR2 is YYNGEE. This CDR3 is built from 16 residues. CDR3 amino acids: CASSTRLAGGPHEQFF. The CDR3 DNA sequence: TGTGCCAGCAGCACCCGACTAGCGGGGGGTCCTCATGAGCAGTTCTTC.

This clone was observed a single time. The chain links TRBV6-5 to TRBJ1-1; no clear D gene. This CDR3 has 13 residues. Germline V gives CDR1 MNHEY, CDR2 SVGAGI. Trimming shortened V by 7 bases and J by 0 bases, and 9 bases separated the two germline ends. CDR3 DNA sequence: TGTGCCAGCACCTTCAACATGAACACTGAAGCTTTCTTT. It translates to CASTFNMNTEAFF.

The chain has TRBV10-3 and TRBJ1-5, with D unresolved. Trimming took off 8 bases at V and 6 bases at J, with 14 bases between the two ends. The CDR3 length is 13 residues. Germline V gene sequence: CDR1 ENHRY, CDR2 SYGVKD. The CDR3 reads CAIGPPGGQPQHF. The CDR3 DNA reads as TGTGCCATCGGTCCTCCCGGCGGTCAGCCCCAGCATTTT.

This clone was detected only once. This chain uses TRBV28 with TRBJ1-1; 12 bases map to TRBD1. CDR1 is MDHEN, CDR2 SYDVKM, per germline. V lost 3 bases, J lost 0 bases, and 11 bases stayed unmatched. The CDR3 is made up of 19 amino acids. The CDR3 nucleotides are TGTGCCAGCAGTTTTAGGGCAGAGGGACAGGGGGCCTTGAACACTGAAGCTTTCTTT. Protein sequence: CASSFRAEGQGALNTEAFF.

V usage is TRBV4-1 and J usage is TRBJ2-2; 9 bases agree with TRBD1. Germline trimming cut 2 bases from V and 5 bases from J; bases unmatched to any gene: 3. This CDR3 is 15 amino acids long. CDR1 MGHRA and CDR2 YSYEKL come from the germline V gene. As DNA, the CDR3 is TGCGCCAGCAGCCAACCCGGACAGGGGACCGGGGAGCTGTTTTTT. Translated, it gives CASSQPGQGTGELFF.

V is TRBV5-6 and J is TRBJ1-1; D possibly corresponds to TRBD1 (6 bases). This CDR3 contains 16 residues. V gave up 2 bases and J gave up 0 bases, with 14 bases separating them. Germline CDR1 is SGHDT and CDR2 is YYEEEE. The DNA for the CDR3 is TGTGCCAGCAGCTTAACAGGGCCAATTCTGAACACTGAAGCTTTCTTT. This translates into CASSLTGPILNTEAFF.

This clone appeared a single time. It is likely a read error, because the conserved phenylalanine at the end of the CDR3 is missing. No DNA is shown, since the ends of the CDR3 on it are uncertain; the CDR3 is the one TCRdb lists. The CDR3 reads CASSPDRASL. This chain links TRBV7-9 with TRBJ1-6; the D segment call TRBD1 is taken from the table without a DNA check. The CDR3 is 10 amino acids long, termini counted. Germline V CDR1 and CDR2: SEHNR, FQNEAQ (reference sequence).

The chain employs TRBV7-6 and TRBJ2-1; maybe TRBD1 (6 bases). This CDR3 has 15 residues. V was cut by 8 bases and J by 0 bases, with 14 bases left in between. CDR1 and CDR2 (germline): SGHVS, FNYEAQ. CDR3 in DNA: TGTGCCAGCCAGGAGACAGGCAACTCCTACAATGAGCAGTTCTTC. It specifies CASQETGNSYNEQFF.

The V gene is TRBV7-8, the J gene TRBJ2-5; D is perhaps TRBD1 (6 bases). The V end was cut by 5 bases, the J end by 2 bases, with 9 bases between. CDR1 and CDR2 from the germline V gene are SGHVS and FQNEAQ. The CDR3 has 13 residues. This CDR3 is CASSPGQQETQYF. In DNA, the CDR3 is TGTGCCAGCAGCCCCGGACAGCAAGAGACCCAGTACTTC.

The V gene is TRBV7-3, the J gene TRBJ2-1; 9 bases fit TRBD2. The CDR3 length is 15 residues. Unmatched junction bases numbered 7, after V lost 3 bases and J lost 7 bases. Looked up from germline, CDR1 is SGHTA and CDR2 is FQGTGA. As DNA, the CDR3 is TGTGCCAGCAGCTTTCCCGGACTAGCGAGGAATGAGCAGTTCTTC. It codes for CASSFPGLARNEQFF. Variable domain in full (rest from reference TRBV7-3 and TRBJ2-1): GAGVSQTPSNKVTEKGKYVELRCDPISGHTALYWYRQSLGQGPEFLIYFQGTGAADDSGLPNDRFFAVRPEGSVSTLKIQRTERGDSAVYLCASSFPGLARNEQFFGPGTRLTVL.

This clone was counted between two and nine times. V is TRBV7-9 and J is TRBJ1-4; possible D gene TRBD1, 5 bases. Trimming removed 5 bases from V and 4 bases from J, with 17 bases in between. Germline lookup yields CDR1 SEHNR and CDR2 FQNEAQ (reference sequence). This CDR3 region has 16 residues. The CDR3 spells CASSTNAGPYNEKLFF. In DNA, the CDR3 is TGTGCCAGCAGCACTAACGCGGGACCCTATAATGAAAAACTGTTTTTT.